This paragraph reports one T cell receptor (beta chain). This record belongs to a study of molecular identifiers for immune sequencing clone quantification. The V end was cut by 8 bases, the J end by 5 bases, with 7 bases between. The length of the CDR3 is 10 residues. TCRdb reprocessed the PCR reads with MiXCR, giving one entry per CDR3 protein. The sample lists around 300,000 distinct CDR3 sequences, roughly 24% seen once, with about 0.7% in the top ten. This TCR was sampled from a human donor in good health. Some libraries in this study had Jurkat cell RNA spiked in. The chain carries TRBV12-3 or TRBV12-4 and TRBJ2-7; D remains unclear. The sequencing sample was made of naive CD8+ T cells from blood, with Jurkat cell RNA spiked in. Noted subset: FACS-sorted CD8+CD4-CCR7+CD45RA+ naive T cells. The CDR3: CASGGDEQYF. The CDR3 nucleotides read TGTGCCAGCGGTGGGGACGAGCAGTACTTC.